These 30 T cell receptor beta chains were sequenced from one sample in a study of control samples from healthy donors and cancer patients. This table comes from immunoSEQ multiplex PCR, and its TCRdb copy is limited to in-frame clones, with some not included. Among around 90,000 clones listed, around 86% were seen once. The specimen was blood. The receptors derive from a man aged 25-40 years in good health.

The chain combines TRBV6-5 with TRBJ2-7, with 7 positions matching TRBD1. The ends lost 4 bases at V and 5 bases at J; junction bases unmatched: 8. There are 14 residues in the CDR3. Per germline, CDR1 MNHEY and CDR2 SVGAGI. Written as DNA, the CDR3 is TGTGCCAGCAGTTCTCGACAGGGATTCCACGAGCAGTACGTC. Translation gives CASSSRQGFHEQYV.

The rearrangement joins TRBV5-1 to TRBJ2-2, with TRBD1 matching over 8 bases. Germline V gives CDR1 SGHRS, CDR2 YFSETQ. Germline trimming cut 7 bases from V and 0 bases from J; bases unmatched to any gene: 2. The length of the CDR3 is 14 residues. CDR3 sequence: CASQGQANTGELFF. The CDR3 DNA reads TGCGCCAGCCAGGGACAGGCGAACACCGGGGAGCTGTTTTTT.

CDR3 nucleotide sequence: TGTGCCAGCAGTTACCGGGGGGGAGCGATGAACACTGAAGCTTTCTTT. As protein: CASSYRGGAMNTEAFF. This chain uses TRBV7-2 with TRBJ1-1; possibly TRBD1 for D (5 bases). Germline V lookup: CDR1 SGHTA, CDR2 FQGNSA. Trimming cost V 6 bases and J 0 bases, with 17 bases left between them. This CDR3 has 16 amino acids.

There are a few counts of this clone. The gene calls are TRBV18 and TRBJ2-4; no clear D. V shed 0 bases and J shed 1 base, with 7 bases lying between them. Germline lookup yields CDR1 KGHSH and CDR2 LQKENI. The CDR3 runs to 15 residues. In nucleotides, the CDR3 is TGTGCCAGCTCACCACCCTCCACCGCCAAAAACATTCAGTACTTC. Translating gives CASSPPSTAKNIQYF.

The chain links TRBV7-6 to TRBJ1-1, with TRBD1 identical over 7 bases. The CDR3 has 17 amino acids. J gave up 5 bases and V 3 bases, and 15 bases lay outside the gene matches. Looked up from germline, CDR1 is SGHVS and CDR2 is FNYEAQ. CDR3 nucleotide sequence: TGTGCCAGCAGCTTTACCGCTGGGGCAGGGGGAAGGACTGAAGCTTTCTTT. Its translation: CASSFTAGAGGRTEAFF.

This sequence joins TRBV5-4 and TRBJ2-7; 10 bases are shared with TRBD1. Germline-derived CDR1 and CDR2 are SGHNT and YYREEE (reference sequence). The CDR3 loop spans 14 amino acids. Trimming cost V 2 bases and J 7 bases; bases outside gene matches: 6. Written as DNA, the CDR3 is TGTGCCAGCAGCTTTGACAGGGGGCTTGGGGAGCAGTACTTC. Encoded protein: CASSFDRGLGEQYF.

The chain links TRBV5-8 to TRBJ1-2, with 7 bases aligning to TRBD1. Germline V gene data show CDR1 as SGHTS and CDR2 as YDEGEE. The CDR3 extends over 14 amino acids. With V trimmed by 0 bases and J by 2 bases, 1 base remained unmatched. The DNA of the CDR3 is TGTGCCAGCAGCTTGGAGACAGGGAACTATGGCTACACCTTC. Its translation: CASSLETGNYGYTF.

This clone occurred once. The chain recombines TRBV9 with TRBJ2-2, with no clear D. The CDR3 length is 17 residues. V gave up 1 base and J gave up 6 bases, with 19 bases separating them. Germline CDR1 reads SGDLS; CDR2 reads YYNGEE. CDR3 in DNA: TGTGCCAGCAGCGTAAAAGTAATAGGAGCTTACGCCGGGGAGCTGTTTTTT. Translation: CASSVKVIGAYAGELFF.

This clone was seen only a few times. J is TRBJ2-4 and V is TRBV19, with 9 bases matching TRBD2. V dropped 10 bases and J dropped 0; count of bases not matched to a gene: 7. There are 15 residues in the CDR3. Germline V gives CDR1 LNHDA, CDR2 SQIVND (reference sequence). This CDR3 reads CATGSGGLAKNIQYF. CDR3 DNA: TGTGCCACAGGAAGCGGGGGGTTAGCCAAAAACATTCAGTACTTC.

This clone was seen once. This sequence joins TRBV27 and TRBJ2-1; perhaps TRBD1 as D (5 bases). CDR3 length: 15 amino acids. Looked up from germline, CDR1 is MNHEY and CDR2 is SMNVEV (reference sequence). The V gene lost 0 bases and the J gene lost 6 bases, with 12 bases spanning the gap. The DNA for the CDR3 is TGTGCCAGCAGTTTATCGGGTAGGGGTGGCAATGAGCAGTTCTTC. Its translation is CASSLSGRGGNEQFF.

The chain has TRBV19 and TRBJ1-5; the match to TRBD1 covers 9 bases. The CDR3 extends over 15 amino acids. The J segment lost 8 bases and the V segment lost 0 bases, leaving 5 bases of the junction unmatched. CDR1 is LNHDA and CDR2 is SQIVND in the germline V gene (reference sequence). CDR3 loop: CASSIEGTGPKPQHF. CDR3 nucleotides: TGTGCCAGTAGTATAGAGGGGACAGGGCCAAAGCCCCAGCATTTT.

The gene calls are TRBV6-5 and TRBJ1-2; a weak D match, TRBD1 (5 bases). V dropped 4 bases and J dropped 4 bases, with 16 bases sitting between them. Looked up from germline, CDR1 is MNHEY and CDR2 is SVGAGI. This CDR3 has 15 amino acids. CDR3 DNA sequence: TGTGCCAGCAGTTTTGAGGGGCGTGGAGGCTATGGCTACACCTTC. This translates into CASSFEGRGGYGYTF.

The chain has TRBV19 and TRBJ2-1, with a weak D call TRBD2 (11 bases). The CDR3 has 16 residues. V dropped 3 bases and J dropped 10 bases, with 22 bases sitting between them. Germline CDR1 reads LNHDA; CDR2 reads SQIVND (reference sequence). The DNA of the CDR3 is TGTGCCAGTAGTATTGACAGGGGGCGACTAGCGGGGGAGCAGTTCTTC. This translates into CASSIDRGRLAGEQFF.

V gene TRBV28 combines with J gene TRBJ2-7; tentative D call: TRBD1 (6 bases). This CDR3 contains 14 residues. V dropped 2 bases and J dropped 3 bases, with 11 bases sitting between them. Germline V gene lookup returns CDR1 MDHEN and CDR2 SYDVKM. The CDR3 DNA reads TGTGCCAGCAGTTTACGGGACATTGACTACGAGCAGTACTTC. It encodes CASSLRDIDYEQYF.

This clone has just a few counts. V and J are TRBV24-1 and TRBJ1-4; D call uncertain. Looked up from germline, CDR1 is KGHDR and CDR2 is SFDVKD. This CDR3 comprises 17 residues. Trimming stripped 0 bases from V and 8 bases from J, with 18 bases between. The CDR3 sequence: CATSDLRGRPEEEKLFF. CDR3 DNA sequence: TGTGCCACCAGTGATTTGCGAGGCCGACCGGAGGAAGAAAAACTGTTTTTT.

The chain has TRBV24-1 and TRBJ2-6, with a weak D call TRBD1 (6 bases). Trimming left V 4 bases short and J 4 bases short, with 22 bases between. CDR1 is KGHDR and CDR2 is SFDVKD in the germline V gene. CDR3 length: 19 amino acids. CDR3 sequence reads: CATSERDTLPRAGANVLTF. CDR3 DNA sequence: TGTGCCACCAGTGAACGGGACACCCTCCCGCGGGCCGGGGCCAACGTCCTGACTTTC.

The chain is built from TRBV2 and TRBJ1-1; weak D call: TRBD1 (5 bases). The CDR3 has 17 residues. Trimming stripped 2 bases from V and 5 bases from J, with 21 bases between. Looked up from germline, CDR1 is SNHLY and CDR2 is FYNNEI. DNA of the CDR3: TGTGCCAGCAGTGAAAGGGGCGGCATATACCAAGGGACTGAAGCTTTCTTT. Residues: CASSERGGIYQGTEAFF.

V usage is TRBV6-1 and J usage is TRBJ2-2; TRBD2 aligns across 11 bases. The germline V gene has CDR1 MNHNS and CDR2 SASEGT. After removal of 4 bases from V and 5 bases from J, the junction contained 6 bases not matched to a gene. This CDR3 has 16 residues. For the CDR3, the DNA is TGTGCCAGCAGTGTAACTAGCGGGGGTTCGACCGGGGAGCTGTTTTTT. This encodes CASSVTSGGSTGELFF.

The chain couples TRBV29-1 to TRBJ2-1; 13 nucleotides agree with TRBD2. The CDR3 loop spans 15 amino acids. Germline CDR1 SQVTM, CDR2 ANQGSEA. The ends lost 6 bases at V and 4 bases at J; junction bases unmatched: 6. The CDR3 region is CSVPGLAGFYNEQFF. CDR3 in DNA: TGCAGCGTGCCGGGACTAGCGGGGTTTTACAATGAGCAGTTCTTC.

V is TRBV7-3 and J is TRBJ2-7; maybe TRBD2 (6 bases). This CDR3 spans 14 amino acids. The germline V gene encodes CDR1 SGHTA and CDR2 FQGTGA. V was pared by 5 bases and J by 1 base, with 12 bases between. The CDR3 protein is CASSLSGGSYEQYF. In DNA form, the CDR3 reads TGTGCCAGCAGCCTCAGTGGGGGGTCCTACGAGCAGTACTTC.

V and J are TRBV10-2 and TRBJ2-7; TRBD1 agrees at 9 bases. The CDR3 has 14 amino acids. The germline V gene has CDR1 WSHSY and CDR2 SAAADI. The trim removed 8 bases at V and 6 bases at J, leaving 11 bases unmatched. The CDR3 spells CASRPGQGTAEQYV. The CDR3 region has the DNA TGCGCCAGCCGACCGGGACAGGGTACGGCCGAGCAGTACGTC.

This clone was detected a few times. J is TRBJ1-3 and V is TRBV10-2; D not certain. The germline V gene encodes CDR1 WSHSY and CDR2 SAAADI. V lost 7 bases, J lost 3 bases, and 19 bases lay in between. This CDR3 contains 16 residues. CDR3 in DNA: TGCGCCAGCACCTCGGACTCTAGTAATGATGGAAACACCATATATTTT. As protein: CASTSDSSNDGNTIYF.

This clone was recorded once. CDR3 in amino acids: CASSPQGGTEAFF. CDR3 nucleotides: TGTGCCAGCAGTCCACAGGGAGGGACTGAAGCTTTCTTT. The chain carries TRBV12-3 or TRBV12-4 and TRBJ1-1; the D gene is possibly TRBD1 (6 bases). Deletions cut 5 bases from V and 5 bases from J, with 12 bases between. This CDR3 is 13 amino acids long.

The chain carries TRBV18 and TRBJ1-1; D possibly corresponds to TRBD1 (6 bases). Deletions cut 0 bases from V and 6 bases from J, with 14 bases between. Germline CDR1 reads KGHSH; CDR2 reads LQKENI. The CDR3 contains 15 residues. CDR3 nucleotides: TGTGCCAGCTCACCACCGGGTCTGGGGGCGGCTGAAGCTTTCTTT. Translated: CASSPPGLGAAEAFF.

The chain joins TRBV6-2 or TRBV6-3 to TRBJ2-1; no firm D call. The CDR3 covers 12 residues. The V end lost 5 bases, the J end lost 3 bases, and 5 bases lay between the germline ends. Germline assignment: CDR1 MNHEY and CDR2 SVGEGT. This CDR3 reads CASSTDYNEQFF. The CDR3 DNA is TGTGCCAGCAGTACCGACTACAATGAGCAGTTCTTC.

This chain uses TRBV2 with TRBJ1-5; D may be TRBD1 (5 bases). V shed 5 bases and J shed 4 bases, with 15 bases lying between them. The V gene's germline CDR1 is SNHLY and CDR2 FYNNEI. The CDR3 runs 15 residues. In DNA form, the CDR3 reads TGTGCCAGCAGTCCTGCCGGGGGTAAAAATCAGCCCCAGCATTTT. It specifies CASSPAGGKNQPQHF.

V gene TRBV13 combines with J gene TRBJ2-3; D perhaps matches TRBD2 (7 bases). CDR3 length: 14 amino acids. Germline loops: CDR1 PRHDT, CDR2 FYEKMQ (reference sequence). V lost 3 bases and J 4 bases, leaving 11 bases between the germline ends. The DNA of the CDR3 is TGTGCCAGCAGCTTCCGCGGGGGCTCAGATACGCAGTATTTT. It codes for CASSFRGGSDTQYF.

This clone came up a few times. The chain carries TRBV4-2 and TRBJ1-6; TRBD1 might be the D (5 bases). CDR1 is LGHNA, CDR2 YNFKEQ, per germline. This CDR3 is built from 16 residues. V was pared by 2 bases and J by 10 bases, with 18 bases between. DNA of the CDR3: TGTGCCAGCAGCCAACCGTCGACAGCAATGGGGTCACCCCTCCACTTT. Its protein product is CASSQPSTAMGSPLHF.

The CDR3 DNA sequence: TGTGCCAGCAGCTTTCTTCCGGGGTGGGCTGAAGCTTTCTTT. Amino acid sequence: CASSFLPGWAEAFF. The V gene is TRBV5-8, the J gene TRBJ1-1; D is ambiguous. Between the trimmed V and J ends, which lost 2 bases and 6 bases, there was a span of 14 bases. CDR1 and CDR2 (germline): SGHTS, YDEGEE. The CDR3 is 14 residues long.

The chain recombines TRBV6-5 with TRBJ1-5, with 8 positions matching TRBD1. CDR1 MNHEY and CDR2 SVGAGI come from the germline V gene. The length of the CDR3 is 14 residues. With V trimmed by 6 bases and J by 5 bases, 6 bases remained unmatched. The CDR3 spells CASRDRAPDQPQHF. CDR3 nucleotide sequence: TGTGCCAGCAGGGACAGGGCTCCGGATCAGCCCCAGCATTTT.